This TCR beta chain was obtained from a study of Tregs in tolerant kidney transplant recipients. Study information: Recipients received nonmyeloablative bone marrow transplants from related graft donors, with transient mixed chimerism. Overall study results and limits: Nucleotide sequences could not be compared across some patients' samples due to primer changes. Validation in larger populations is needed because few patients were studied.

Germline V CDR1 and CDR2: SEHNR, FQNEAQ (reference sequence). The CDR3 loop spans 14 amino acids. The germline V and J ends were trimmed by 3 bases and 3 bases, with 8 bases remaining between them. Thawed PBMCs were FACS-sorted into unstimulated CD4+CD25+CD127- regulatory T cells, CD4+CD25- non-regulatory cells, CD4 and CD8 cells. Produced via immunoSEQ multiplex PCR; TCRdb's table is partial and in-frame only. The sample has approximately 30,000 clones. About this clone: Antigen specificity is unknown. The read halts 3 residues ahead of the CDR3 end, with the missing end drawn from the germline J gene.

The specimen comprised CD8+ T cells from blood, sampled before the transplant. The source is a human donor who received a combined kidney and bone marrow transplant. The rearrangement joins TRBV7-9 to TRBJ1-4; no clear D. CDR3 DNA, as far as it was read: TGTGCCAGCAGCTTGCCAGGAGCTAATGAAAAA. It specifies CASSLPGANEK. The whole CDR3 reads CASSLPGANEKLFF.